This T cell receptor beta chain comes out of a study of human T cells and chemical hapten exposure. Study overall: Diagnoses of alopecia areata, totalis or universalis occurred in mostly female patients. Study-wide results and limits: TCRs exceeding a frequency of 1 in 1000 stayed unchanged under DPC sensitization.

Stated time point: patch test 1, 2 weeks after DPC sensitization. Sample treatment: therapeutic diphenylcyclopropenone sensitization with weekly scalp DPC. Alopecia patients deemed DPC-suitable, aged 18 to 70, excluding pregnancy. In the original workflow: There were a median of approximately 96,000 TCRs per sample, with a range from roughly 20,000 to 700,000. TCRdb analysed the RACE reads with MiXCR anew, one entry per CDR3 protein. V and J calls and clone size were set by TCRdb, not the authors. Of 150,000 to 200,000 distinct CDR3 sequences listed, roughly 15% are singletons. This clonotype has only a few counts. Its antigen is as yet unknown. The source of this sequence is a woman aged 25 to 39 with alopecia areata. Some clones in this sample may be carry-over from other donors' samples. Sample: whole blood, taken in connection with sensitization to the hapten diphenylcyclopropenone (DPC).

This CDR3 reads CAIREGQLNTEAFF. Here the CDR3 DNA reads TGTGCCATCAGGGAGGGACAGCTTAACACTGAAGCTTTCTTT. The chain couples TRBV10-3 to TRBJ1-1; 7 positions agree with TRBD1. V was clipped by 6 bases and J by 2 bases; unmatched bases: 6. This CDR3 is built from 14 residues. In germline, CDR1 is ENHRY, CDR2 SYGVKD.